The rows below give T cell receptor beta chains drawn from one sample of a study of T cell repertoires and HLA-DP antigens. TCRdb's table, derived via immunoSEQ multiplex PCR, lists solely in-frame clones and lacks some. The data show 90,000 to 130,000 clones, with approximately 92% seen just once and 0.25% to 0.3% held by the top ten. These receptors have no known antigen. The sample consisted of CD4+ T cells from PBMCs. The source is a woman younger than 35 in good health and CMV-seronegative. Each CDR3 is given with its conserved first and last residue. The order of the fields is V gene, CDR3 length, D gene, J gene, CDR3 protein, CDR3 DNA. The D gene is left open where the match is weak.

>TRBV4-3|17|TRBD1|TRBJ2-2
CASSPAPGQVNTGELFF
TGCGCCAGCAGCCCCGCCCCCGGACAGGTGAACACCGGGGAGCTGTTTTTT
>TRBV11-2|16|.|TRBJ2-3
CASSQGIAWDTDTQYF
TGTGCCAGCAGCCAGGGGATAGCATGGGATACAGATACGCAGTATTTT
>TRBV5-1|15|.|TRBJ1-4
CASSLGTGTNEKLFF
TGCGCCAGCAGCTTGGGAACAGGGACAAATGAAAAACTGTTTTTT
>TRBV27|14|.|TRBJ2-3
CASSFSSWVDTQYF
TGTGCCAGCAGTTTTTCCTCATGGGTAGATACGCAGTATTTT
>TRBV25-1|16|.|TRBJ2-3
CASSKQGRSSTDTQYF
TGTGCCAGCAGTAAGCAGGGTCGCTCTAGCACAGATACGCAGTATTTT
>TRBV12-5|15|TRBD1|TRBJ1-2
CASGLYGTGVNGYTF
TGTGCTAGTGGTTTGTACGGGACAGGGGTTAATGGCTACACCTTC
>TRBV28|16|TRBD2|TRBJ2-7
CASSPGGSGRTYEQYF
TGTGCCAGCAGTCCGGGAGGTAGCGGGCGCACCTACGAGCAGTACTTC
>TRBV5-1|15|.|TRBJ2-3
CASSLSGDSTDTQYF
TGCGCCAGCAGCTTATCGGGGGACTCCACAGATACGCAGTATTTT
>TRBV20-1|11|.|TRBJ2-2
CSARGTGELFF
TGCAGTGCTAGGGGGACCGGGGAGCTGTTTTTT
>TRBV19|14|.|TRBJ1-4
CASSINSRQKKLFF
TGTGCCAGTAGTATAAACAGTCGTCAGAAAAAACTGTTTTTT
>TRBV5-5|14|TRBD2|TRBJ2-3
CASSRSGGTDTQYF
TGTGCCAGCAGCCGGAGCGGGGGCACAGATACGCAGTATTTT